Sequencing of this TCR beta chain was carried out in a study of T cell responses to AZD1222 COVID-19 vaccine. Clones were read by immunoSEQ multiplex PCR, and TCRdb kept only the in-frame ones, dropping some. The table includes 200,000 or so clones, just over 85% detected once. The source is an adult in good health. The sequences come from peripheral blood, collected on day 0 of AZD1222 vaccination.

CDR3 sequence: CASSSRLAGRNIQYF. The CDR3 bases are TGTGCCAGCAGCTCTCGACTAGCGGGGAGAAACATTCAGTACTTC. The chain is built from TRBV5-6 and TRBJ2-4, with 11 bases that match TRBD2. Trimming removed 3 bases from V and 6 bases from J; junction bases left unmatched: 5. The CDR3 is 15 amino acids. The V gene's germline CDR1 is SGHDT and CDR2 YYEEEE.